This T cell receptor beta chain is from a study of cytomegalovirus exposure and HLA in healthy donors. The wider study: An earlier analysis identified 117 million unique TCR beta sequences in about 200 million T cells. Assignment to the Caucasian-associated ancestry cluster applied to around four fifths of the approximately 370 genotyped donors. Whole-study results and caveats: Later analysis indicated greater clonal expansion among HLA-associated TCR beta chains than among equally common other chains.

Remarks on this clone: Its antigen is unknown.

The study ran its PCR with 60 Vbeta and 13 Jbeta primers. In the authors' methods: Later analysis identified approximately 88 million unique TCR beta chains, 10 million to 12 million shared. Libraries were prepared by immunoSEQ multiplex PCR; TCRdb keeps only in-frame clonotypes and omits some of them. The V and J calls and the clone size are those of that table, but D and trimming were determined from the DNA. The listing contains 45,000 to 60,000 clones. The CDR3 length is 15 residues. After removal of 0 bases from V and 3 bases from J, the junction contained 3 bases not matched to a gene. Germline V gene data show CDR1 as SGHTA and CDR2 as FQGTGA.

This clonotype was obtained from a female donor in good health and CMV-seronegative. The chain combines TRBV7-3 with TRBJ2-3, with 7 nucleotides matching TRBD2. The sequencing sample was made of PBMCs. The chain's CDR3 is CASSLTTGRTDTQYF. The DNA of the CDR3 is TGTGCCAGCAGCTTAACGACCGGGAGGACAGATACGCAGTATTTT.